This is a list of T cell receptor beta chains from one sample in a study of cytomegalovirus exposure and HLA in healthy donors. The method was immunoSEQ multiplex PCR; TCRdb's version includes in-frame clones alone and lacks a portion of them. The sample lists around 94,000 clones; around four fifths were seen once. The source material was PBMCs. Every receptor here comes from a middle-aged man in good health and CMV-seronegative. The CDR3 runs from the conserved cysteine through the conserved F or W. The D gene is left open where the match is weak. Size is omitted from some rows. Given values are once, few, many or a class for expanded clones.

J | D | V | size | DNA | CDR3
TRBJ2-1 | TRBD1 | TRBV7-8 | - | TGTGCCAGCAGCACCGGACAGGTTGTGAATGAGCAGTTCTTC | CASSTGQVVNEQFF
TRBJ1-1 | TRBD1 | TRBV6-5 | - | TGTGCCAGCAGTTACTCGGACAGGCGAATTGAAGCTTTCTTT | CASSYSDRRIEAFF
TRBJ2-5 | - | TRBV7-2 | - | TGTGCCAGCAGCCAATCCGGGGATGAGACCCAGTACTTC | CASSQSGDETQYF
TRBJ2-5 | TRBD1 | TRBV27 | - | TGTGCCAGCAGTGCTCCGACAGGGGGTACCCAGTACTTC | CASSAPTGGTQYF
TRBJ1-4 | - | TRBV7-9 | - | TGTGCCAGCAGCTATTTGGGAGAAAGGGTTGGCGAAAAACTGTTTTTT | CASSYLGERVGEKLFF
TRBJ2-3 | - | TRBV11-1 | - | TGTGCCAGCAGCTTAATGTCTAGCACAGATACGCAGTATTTT | CASSLMSSTDTQYF
TRBJ1-1 | TRBD1 | TRBV7-3 | - | TGTGCCAGCAGCCAAGGGACAGGAGTAAAAGCTTTCTTT | CASSQGTGVKAFF
TRBJ2-5 | - | TRBV7-9 | - | TGTGCCAGCAGCACCCGTACGGGGAGGGAGACCCAGTACTTC | CASSTRTGRETQYF
TRBJ1-1 | - | TRBV7-9 | - | TGTGCCAGCAGCCCAGGGAACCCAATGAACACTGAAGCTTTCTTT | CASSPGNPMNTEAFF
TRBJ2-1 | TRBD1 | TRBV5-6 | - | TGTGCCAGCAGCTTGGGGGACAGGGACAACAATGAGCAGTTCTTC | CASSLGDRDNNEQFF
TRBJ1-2 | - | TRBV5-1 | - | TGCGCCAGCAGCATGGCAGGGGGCTACACCTTC | CASSMAGGYTF
TRBJ1-6 | TRBD1 | TRBV19 | - | TGTGCCAGTAGTATCGCTAGGGGGCTTCGGTCACCCCTCCACTTT | CASSIARGLRSPLHF
TRBJ2-1 | TRBD2 | TRBV4-3 | - | TGCGCCAGCAGCCAAGGAGGTAGCGGGGGGTTGAGTGAGCAGTTCTTC | CASSQGGSGGLSEQFF
TRBJ2-5 | - | TRBV7-8 | - | TGTGCCAGCAGCTTAGGACTTCCGGCTGAAGAGACCCAGTACTTC | CASSLGLPAEETQYF
TRBJ1-1 | - | TRBV27 | - | TGTGCCAGCAGTTTACAGGGGTTGAACACTGAAGCTTTCTTT | CASSLQGLNTEAFF
TRBJ2-2 | - | TRBV19 | few | TGTGCCACCCCAAAGGTAGACACCTTCGCGAACACCGGGGAGCTGTTTTTT | CATPKVDTFANTGELFF
TRBJ2-6 | - | TRBV11-3 | - | TGTGCCAGCAGCCCCTTTCCCGGGGCCAACGTCCTGACTTTC | CASSPFPGANVLTF
TRBJ2-7 | TRBD2 | TRBV4-1 | - | TGCGCCAGCAGCCCCGTTTCGGGGGGGTGGACCTACGAGCAGTACTTC | CASSPVSGGWTYEQYF
TRBJ2-3 | TRBD1 | TRBV18 | - | TGTGCCAGCTCACCGACAGGGGGAGGGACAGATACGCAGTATTTT | CASSPTGGGTDTQYF
TRBJ1-5 | - | TRBV6-1 | - | TGTGCCAGCAGCGGCGACGGGGGGCGGGCCCAGCATTTT | CASSGDGGRAQHF
TRBJ1-2 | TRBD1 | TRBV6-6 | - | TGTGCCAGCAGTCTACATAGACAGGGTAATAATGGCTACACCTTC | CASSLHRQGNNGYTF
TRBJ1-2 | TRBD1 | TRBV19 | once | TGTGCCAGTACTAAGGGACAGGCCTATGGCTACACCTTC | CASTKGQAYGYTF
TRBJ1-1 | - | TRBV5-1 | - | TGCGCCAGCAGCTTGGCGCCGGGTTCGGACACTGAAGCTTTCTTT | CASSLAPGSDTEAFF
TRBJ2-7 | - | TRBV12-5 | - | TGTGCTAGTGGGGCCCCCTCCCCGCAGTACTTC | CASGAPSPQYF
TRBJ1-4 | - | TRBV29-1 | - | TGCAGCGCCCGGCGGGACCCCGGGTCTAATGAAAAACTGTTTTTT | CSARRDPGSNEKLFF
TRBJ2-5 | TRBD2 | TRBV4-1 | - | TGCGCCAGCAGCCAAGCTAGCGGGGGTTGGGAGACCCAGTACTTC | CASSQASGGWETQYF
TRBJ1-1 | - | TRBV7-7 | - | TGTGCTAGCAGCCGAGATTACAACACTGAAGCTTTCTTT | CASSRDYNTEAFF
TRBJ1-2 | - | TRBV9 | - | TGTGCCAGCAGCCCTGATTTGACAGGCCTCTATGGCTACACCTTC | CASSPDLTGLYGYTF
TRBJ1-2 | - | TRBV5-1 | - | TGCGCCAGCAGCTTTGACGACACGAACTATGGCTACACCTTC | CASSFDDTNYGYTF
TRBJ2-2 | TRBD2 | TRBV10-3 | once | TGTGCCATCAGTAACTACGGACTAGCGGGATCGAACACCGGGGAGCTGTTTTTT | CAISNYGLAGSNTGELFF
TRBJ2-3 | TRBD2 | TRBV13 | - | TGTGCCAGCAGCTTAGGGCTAGCGGGGAGCACAGATACGCAGTATTTT | CASSLGLAGSTDTQYF
TRBJ1-5 | - | TRBV4-3 | - | TGCGCCAGCAGCCCTGGGTTGGACAGCTATAGCAATCAGCCCCAGCATTTT | CASSPGLDSYSNQPQHF
TRBJ1-4 | - | TRBV5-6 | - | TGTGCCAGCAGCTTGGGGTTGACAGCCACTAATGAAAAACTGTTTTTT | CASSLGLTATNEKLFF
TRBJ1-2 | - | TRBV5-4 | - | TGTGCCAGCAGCCCCCGGACTGGTCTTTATGGCTACACCTTC | CASSPRTGLYGYTF
TRBJ1-1 | TRBD1 | TRBV2 | - | TGTGCCAGTACCGCAGGGGGCGAGACCACTGAAGCTTTCTTT | CASTAGGETTEAFF
TRBJ2-1 | - | TRBV5-1 | - | TGCGCCAGCAGACAAACAGGGACCTACAATGAGCAGTTCTTC | CASRQTGTYNEQFF
TRBJ2-3 | - | TRBV30 | - | TGTGCCTGGGGGGGGACAGCGGGTGTGGGCACAGATACGCAGTATTTT | CAWGGTAGVGTDTQYF
TRBJ1-4 | - | TRBV30 | once | TGTGCCTGGAGTGTATCAAGGTCGGGGAGGCTAGGCGAAAAACTGTTTTTT | CAWSVSRSGRLGEKLFF
TRBJ1-6 | - | TRBV6-6 | once | TGTGCCAGCAGTTACTCGACGGGTAGGAAAGGCTCACCCCTCCACTTT | CASSYSTGRKGSPLHF
TRBJ1-1 | - | TRBV5-4 | - | TGTGCCAGCAGCTATCCCGGGACACTGAACACTGAAGCTTTCTTT | CASSYPGTLNTEAFF
TRBJ1-5 | - | TRBV5-1 | once | TGCGCCAGCAGCCCGGGTTGGGGGGGCGATCAGCCCCAGCATTTT | CASSPGWGGDQPQHF
TRBJ2-3 | TRBD1 | TRBV6-5 | few | TGTGCCAGCAGTTACCAAACAGGGGGCAGTGATACGCAGTATTTT | CASSYQTGGSDTQYF